This T cell receptor beta chain emerged from a study of blood T cell repertoires in COVID-19. Study as a whole: The recovered donors of Cohort 3 showed two negative PCRs, clearance, or symptom resolution.

With V trimmed by 6 bases and J by 1 base, 8 bases remained unmatched. CDR1 and CDR2 (germline): MDHEN, SYDVKM. CDR3 length: 17 residues. Under the authors' procedure: Nucleated cell number was recorded as an estimate derived from reference gene primer amplification. TCRdb keeps only in-frame clones here, not all; method: immunoSEQ multiplex PCR. The V and J calls and clone size are taken from that table; D and trimming were inferred from the DNA. Among a few hundred thousand clones listed, 88% were seen once. The sample taken for sequencing was PBMCs or T cells enriched from blood (not recorded which). The rearrangement links TRBV28 to TRBJ2-1, with TRBD2 matching over 11 bases. The sequence was collected from a woman aged 55-70 years in a cohort exposed to, infected with or recovered from COVID-19 (not recorded which). The CDR3 DNA reads as TGTGCCAGCAGCTCCTTGACTAGCGGGGCTTCCTACAATGAGCAGTTCTTC. This gives the protein CASSSLTSGASYNEQFF.